This T cell receptor (beta chain) was identified during a study of T cells in localized non-small cell lung cancer. Notes on the study in general: A median of about 52 clones ranked among the top 100 in tumor appeared in adjacent lung. Heterogeneity is still possible, as just one tumor region was sequenced.

Clones were read by immunoSEQ multiplex PCR, and TCRdb kept only the in-frame ones, dropping some. Of about 41,000 clones in the sample, about 83% are singletons; the top ten hold almost 8%. Germline lookup yields CDR1 MGHRA and CDR2 YSYEKL. V was trimmed by 2 bases and J by 7 bases, leaving 12 bases between them. This CDR3 comprises 14 residues. This clone has more than one count but fewer than ten. Its cognate antigen is unknown. The input for sequencing was PBMCs, taken before any cancer treatment. This TCR was sampled from a man between 40 and 70 years old with stage II lung adenocarcinoma. The rearrangement joins TRBV4-1 to TRBJ1-5; possible D gene TRBD1, 6 bases. The CDR3 nucleotides are TGCGCCAGCAGCCAATCCAGGGGAGGCCAGCCCCAGCATTTT. Amino acid sequence: CASSQSRGGQPQHF.